This TCR beta chain came from a study of blood T cell repertoires in COVID-19. Profiling relied on immunoSEQ multiplex PCR, and the TCRdb table lists in-frame clones only, not all of them. The table lists about 270,000 clones, 70% to 90% of them singletons. The sample consisted of PBMCs or T cells enriched from blood (not recorded which). The TCR sequence derives from a woman under 40 with acute COVID-19.

CDR3 nucleotides: TGTGCCAGTAGGCGCCTAGCGGGAGGAGGAAATGAGCAGTTCTTC. This gives the protein CASRRLAGGGNEQFF. The chain combines TRBV19 with TRBJ2-1, with 11 bases matching TRBD2. With 6 bases clipped from V and 7 bases from J, the junction kept 8 bases outside the gene matches. Germline V lookup: CDR1 LNHDA, CDR2 SQIVND (reference sequence). CDR3 length equals 15 residues. The full variable domain, in which reference TRBV19 and TRBJ2-1 provide the parts outside the CDR3, is DGGITQSPKYLFRKEGQNVTLSCEQNLNHDAMYWYRQDPGQGLRLIYYSQIVNDFQKGDIAEGYSVSREKKESFPLTVTSAQKNPTAFYLCASRRLAGGGNEQFFGPGTRLTVL.